The clone carrying this T cell receptor beta chain was seen more than once but under ten times. Its antigen is not known. The record originates from a study of shared clonotypes between healthy human individuals. Study observations and caveats: Shared clonotypes: 4.5% to 6% naive CD4, about 3.3% naive CD8, roughly 2.4% memory CD4, under 0.45% memory CD8. Sharing of clonotypes among donors was expected to vary with sequencing depth.

Germline loops: CDR1 MGHRA, CDR2 YSYEKL. With 0 bases removed from V and 10 bases from J, the gap between germline ends came to 15 bases. The CDR3 consists of 15 residues. Every immunoSEQ plate was one replicate of a subset's evenly spread DNA. Some clones are missing from TCRdb's copy, which holds only in-frame ones; the method was immunoSEQ multiplex PCR. The profile covers around 690,000 clones, with 90% appearing a single time and 30% to 40% taken by the ten largest. This TCR was sampled from a man younger than 35 in good health. Some clones in this sample may be carry-over from other donors' samples. Sequencing was carried out using memory CD8+ T cells from PBMCs. The subset: CD45RO+ cells pooled with CCR7-negative TemRA cells. V and J are TRBV4-1 and TRBJ1-4; D might be TRBD1 (5 bases). The CDR3 protein is CASSQEDGGSAKLFF. The CDR3, as DNA: TGCGCCAGCAGCCAAGAGGACGGGGGAAGCGCAAAACTGTTTTTT.